This T cell receptor beta chain was found in a study of regulatory T cells in long-lasting Graves disease. TCR beta libraries were built with iRepertoire HTBI primers and Arm-PCR of CDR3 regions. In TCRdb, the multiplex PCR reads were re-called with MiXCR into one record per CDR3 protein. Seen here are about 220,000 distinct CDR3 sequences, approximately 16% observed once, and the top ten hold approximately 20%. Germline CDR1 reads DFQATT; CDR2 reads SNEGSKA (reference sequence). With V trimmed by 0 bases and J by 0 bases, 9 bases remained unmatched. The CDR3 length is 17 residues. Points from the study as a whole: Among samples with persistent disease, TRBV28, TRBJ1-2 and TRBJ2-5 were favored.

Time point defined: newly diagnosed GD, antithyroid drugs for less than 3 months. Making the TCR library involved RNA that had been extracted from PBMCs. The patient group derived from an endocrinology department in Xi'an, China. This clonotype was detected a few times. The antigen remains unidentified. Sequenced here: peripheral blood mononuclear cells (PBMCs), sampled at new diagnosis, from a patient treated with antithyroid drugs. The chain joins TRBV20-1 to TRBJ2-7; 9 bases are shared with TRBD2. This clonotype was sampled from a female donor with Graves disease. The CDR3 reads CSARESSGARFSYEQYF. The CDR3 nucleotides read TGCAGTGCTAGAGAGTCTAGCGGGGCCCGCTTCTCCTACGAGCAGTACTTC.